The rows below give T cell receptor beta chains drawn from one sample of a study of blood T cell repertoires in COVID-19. Repertoires were generated with immunoSEQ multiplex PCR, while TCRdb's copy carries only in-frame clones and drops some. The sample lists about 180,000 clones, 83% occurring once. The sample consisted of peripheral blood. The source is a woman in her 70s with COVID-19, enrolled during active disease. Each CDR3 is given with its conserved first and last residue. Each record gives: V gene, D gene, J gene, clone size, CDR3 protein, CDR3 DNA. A D gene is named only where the DNA matches it firmly. Not all rows give a size; the values are once, few, many and, for expanded clones, a class.

TRBV18,-,TRBJ2-2,few,CASLYTLANTGELFF,TGTGCCAGCTTATACACCCTCGCGAACACCGGGGAGCTGTTTTTT
TRBV18,-,TRBJ2-1,-,CASSLQATTIWDEQFF,TGTGCCAGCTCACTCCAAGCGACCACCATATGGGATGAGCAGTTCTTC
TRBV19,-,TRBJ1-1,few,CASSTRGGSGSEAFF,TGTGCCAGTAGTACTCGCGGGGGGTCAGGCTCTGAAGCTTTCTTT
TRBV9,TRBD2,TRBJ2-1,-,CASSPRASGNNEQFF,TGTGCCAGCAGCCCCCGGGCTAGCGGGAATAATGAGCAGTTCTTC
TRBV7-9,-,TRBJ2-3,-,CASSLTTWYQTSTDTQYF,TGTGCCAGCAGCTTAACCACCTGGTATCAAACTAGCACAGATACGCAGTATTTT
TRBV10-2,TRBD2,TRBJ2-3,-,CASSDGSGRASADTQYF,TGCGCCAGCAGTGATGGTAGCGGGAGGGCCTCGGCAGATACGCAGTATTTT
TRBV5-6,TRBD1,TRBJ1-1,-,CASSIFGGQGNTEAFF,TGTGCCAGCAGCATATTCGGGGGACAGGGGAACACTGAAGCTTTCTTT
TRBV24-1,-,TRBJ2-5,-,CATSDTRRDQETQYF,TGTGCCACCAGTGATACGCGGCGAGACCAAGAGACCCAGTACTTC
TRBV7-3,TRBD1,TRBJ2-7,-,CASSLEGQGYEQYF,TGTGCCAGCAGCCTCGAGGGACAGGGGTACGAGCAGTACTTC
TRBV2,TRBD1,TRBJ2-7,-,CASRGQGRSYEQYF,TGTGCCAGCAGGGGACAGGGGCGCTCCTACGAGCAGTACTTC
TRBV5-1,TRBD2,TRBJ2-5,-,CASSPHVTSVGETQYF,TGCGCCAGCAGCCCCCACGTGACTAGCGTCGGAGAGACCCAGTACTTC
TRBV29-1,TRBD2,TRBJ2-7,-,CSVQLAGVYEQYF,TGCAGCGTACAACTAGCGGGAGTTTACGAGCAGTACTTC
TRBV2,-,TRBJ2-1,-,CASSEGGTYNEQFF,TGTGCCAGCAGTGAAGGAGGGACCTACAATGAGCAGTTCTTC
TRBV6-5,-,TRBJ1-5,-,CASSYTYLSNQPQHF,TGTGCCAGCAGTTACACCTACCTGAGCAATCAGCCCCAGCATTTT
TRBV24-1,-,TRBJ2-2,-,CATSDWRQNTGELFF,TGTGCCACCAGTGATTGGAGGCAGAACACCGGGGAGCTGTTTTTT
TRBV28,-,TRBJ1-5,-,CASRETGFDNQPQHF,TGTGCCAGCAGGGAGACAGGTTTTGACAATCAGCCCCAGCATTTT
TRBV7-8,-,TRBJ2-1,-,CASSVGPGSYNEQFF,TGTGCCAGCAGCGTGGGGCCAGGCTCCTACAATGAGCAGTTCTTC
TRBV7-2,-,TRBJ2-7,-,CASSLSSGFYEQYF,TGTGCCAGCAGCTTATCTTCCGGGTTCTACGAGCAGTACTTC
TRBV5-1,-,TRBJ1-6,-,CASSLDVQVNSPLHF,TGCGCCAGCAGCTTGGACGTTCAGGTTAATTCACCCCTCCACTTT
TRBV18,TRBD1,TRBJ1-5,-,CASSLAGGYQPQHF,TGTGCCAGCTCACTGGCAGGGGGCTATCAGCCCCAGCATTTT
TRBV18,TRBD1,TRBJ2-7,-,CASSPPGQGAEQYF,TGTGCCAGCTCACCTCCCGGACAGGGGGCCGAGCAGTACTTC
TRBV7-2,TRBD2,TRBJ2-1,once,CASSFDGGGNEQFF,TGTGCCAGCAGCTTTGACGGGGGGGGCAATGAGCAGTTCTTC
TRBV7-3,TRBD1,TRBJ2-7,-,CASSLTGERYEQYF,TGTGCCAGCAGCCTGACAGGGGAAAGGTACGAGCAGTACTTC
TRBV19,-,TRBJ2-1,few,CASTPGNAYNEQFF,TGTGCCAGTACCCCCGGGAACGCATACAATGAGCAGTTCTTC
TRBV5-5,-,TRBJ2-2,-,CASSLGQPTGELFF,TGTGCCAGCAGCCTCGGACAGCCCACCGGGGAGCTGTTTTTT
TRBV28,-,TRBJ1-4,few,CATGEYEKLFF,TGTGCCACCGGGGAGTATGAAAAACTGTTTTTT
TRBV5-1,-,TRBJ2-3,-,CASSLGAGMGTDTQYF,TGCGCCAGCAGCTTGGGGGCAGGGATGGGCACAGATACGCAGTATTTT
TRBV7-2,-,TRBJ1-1,once,CASSLGRGPNTEAFF,TGTGCCAGCAGCTTGGGGAGAGGGCCCAACACTGAAGCTTTCTTT
TRBV5-5,TRBD2,TRBJ2-5,once,CATTQIAGEETQYF,TGTGCCACCACTCAGATAGCGGGAGAAGAGACCCAGTACTTC
TRBV9,-,TRBJ2-5,once,CASSVDGLAGTQYF,TGTGCCAGCAGCGTAGATGGGCTAGCCGGGACCCAGTACTTC
TRBV30,-,TRBJ2-7,-,CAWSVSRNEQYF,TGTGCCTGGAGTGTCTCCAGGAACGAGCAGTACTTC
TRBV19,TRBD2,TRBJ2-1,-,CASSTSTEREGLVREQFF,TGTGCCAGTAGTACTTCGACTGAGCGGGAGGGATTGGTTCGCGAGCAGTTCTTC
TRBV30,TRBD2,TRBJ2-1,-,CAWSASASGVHPSYNEQFF,TGTGCCTGGAGTGCTTCCGCGAGCGGGGTCCATCCCTCCTACAATGAGCAGTTCTTC
TRBV6-1,-,TRBJ1-1,-,CASSEGGGWTEAFF,TGTGCCAGCAGTGAAGGGGGGGGTTGGACTGAAGCTTTCTTT
TRBV24-1,-,TRBJ2-3,-,CATSESLGVGTDTQYF,TGTGCCACCAGTGAAAGTCTGGGAGTCGGCACAGATACGCAGTATTTT
TRBV4-3,TRBD1,TRBJ2-3,-,CASSQDSGQRDTQYF,TGCGCCAGCAGCCAAGATTCGGGACAGCGAGATACGCAGTATTTT
TRBV18,-,TRBJ1-1,-,CASSPPINRATEAFF,TGTGCCAGCTCACCGCCTATCAACAGGGCCACTGAAGCTTTCTTT
TRBV18,TRBD1,TRBJ2-7,-,CASSSRTGGENEQYF,TGTGCCAGCTCAAGCCGGACAGGGGGCGAAAACGAGCAGTACTTC
TRBV7-2,TRBD1,TRBJ2-1,-,CASTRDRNYNEQFF,TGTGCCAGCACCCGGGACAGGAACTACAATGAGCAGTTCTTC
TRBV6-4,TRBD2,TRBJ2-7,once,CASRGTEGLAGVDEQYF,TGTGCCAGCAGGGGCACCGAGGGGCTAGCGGGAGTCGACGAGCAGTACTTC
TRBV7-2,-,TRBJ2-3,-,CASTSGGSRSTDTQYF,TGTGCCAGCACTTCCGGAGGGAGTCGCAGCACAGATACGCAGTATTTT
TRBV6-5,-,TRBJ2-3,-,CAVLKTGPSTDTQYF,TGTGCCGTCCTGAAGACAGGACCTAGCACAGATACGCAGTATTTT
TRBV6-2/TRBV6-3,-,TRBJ2-1,-,CASSYVKGTTNEQFF,TGTGCCAGCAGTTACGTGAAAGGGACAACCAATGAGCAGTTCTTC
TRBV29-1,TRBD1,TRBJ1-2,-,CSVRDSNYGYTF,TGCAGCGTCCGGGACAGCAACTATGGCTACACCTTC
TRBV5-1,TRBD2,TRBJ2-7,-,CASSLGSRLVRTRASEQYF,TGCGCCAGCAGCCTGGGCTCCAGATTGGTCCGGACTAGAGCCTCCGAGCAGTACTTC
TRBV5-6,TRBD2,TRBJ2-3,-,CASSALGTNTDTQYF,TGTGCCAGCAGCGCGCTAGGGACTAACACAGATACGCAGTATTTT
TRBV5-4,TRBD2,TRBJ2-2,-,CASSSGGRVTGELFF,TGTGCCAGCAGCTCCGGCGGGAGGGTCACCGGGGAGCTGTTTTTT
TRBV27,-,TRBJ1-2,-,CASTPVGGEYGYTF,TGTGCCAGCACTCCAGTGGGGGGGGAGTATGGCTACACCTTC
TRBV2,-,TRBJ1-6,-,CASIIQGKNSPLHF,TGTGCCAGCATTATCCAGGGGAAAAATTCACCCCTCCACTTT
TRBV25-1,-,TRBJ1-1,-,CASSESQGTEAFF,TGTGCCAGCAGTGAATCTCAGGGGACTGAAGCTTTCTTT
TRBV27,-,TRBJ1-2,-,CASTGQGLGGYTF,TGTGCCAGCACGGGCCAGGGGCTGGGTGGCTACACCTTC